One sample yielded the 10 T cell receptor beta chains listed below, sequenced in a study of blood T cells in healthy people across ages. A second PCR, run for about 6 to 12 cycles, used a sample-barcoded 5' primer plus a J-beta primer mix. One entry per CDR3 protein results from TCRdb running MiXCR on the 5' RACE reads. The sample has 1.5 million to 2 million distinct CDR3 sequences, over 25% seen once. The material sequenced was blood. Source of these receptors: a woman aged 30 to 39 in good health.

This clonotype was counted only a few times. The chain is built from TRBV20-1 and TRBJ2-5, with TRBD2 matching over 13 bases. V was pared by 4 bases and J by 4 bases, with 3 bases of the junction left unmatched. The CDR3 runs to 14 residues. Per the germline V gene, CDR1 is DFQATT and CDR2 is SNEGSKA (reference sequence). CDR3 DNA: TGCAGTGCTACTACTAGCGGGAGGGGAGAGACCCAGTACTTC. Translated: CSATTSGRGETQYF.

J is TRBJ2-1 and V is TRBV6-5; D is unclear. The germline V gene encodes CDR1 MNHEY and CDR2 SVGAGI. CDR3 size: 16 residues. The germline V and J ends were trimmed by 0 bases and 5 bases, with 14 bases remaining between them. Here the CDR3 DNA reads TGTGCCAGCAGTTACTCGATAGGTCGTTCCAACAATGAGCAGTTCTTC. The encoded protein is CASSYSIGRSNNEQFF.

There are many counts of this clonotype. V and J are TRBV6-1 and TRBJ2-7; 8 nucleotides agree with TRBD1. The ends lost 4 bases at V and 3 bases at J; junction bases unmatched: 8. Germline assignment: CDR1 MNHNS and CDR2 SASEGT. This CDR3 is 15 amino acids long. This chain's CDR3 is CASSALDREFYEQYF. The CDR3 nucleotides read TGTGCCAGCAGTGCGTTGGACAGGGAGTTCTACGAGCAGTACTTC.

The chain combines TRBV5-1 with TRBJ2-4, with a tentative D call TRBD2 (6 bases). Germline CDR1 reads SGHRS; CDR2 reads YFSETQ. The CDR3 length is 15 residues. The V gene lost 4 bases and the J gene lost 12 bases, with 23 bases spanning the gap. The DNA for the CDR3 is TGCGCCAGCAGCCCTCAATTGGGGGGTGGCGACACTCAGTACTTC. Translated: CASSPQLGGGDTQYF.

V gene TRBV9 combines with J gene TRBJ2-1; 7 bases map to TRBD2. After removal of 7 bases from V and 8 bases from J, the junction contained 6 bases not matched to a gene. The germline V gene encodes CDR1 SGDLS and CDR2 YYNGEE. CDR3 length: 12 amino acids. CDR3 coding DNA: TGTGCCAGCGGACGCGCGGGGGATGAGCAGTTCTTC. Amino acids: CASGRAGDEQFF.

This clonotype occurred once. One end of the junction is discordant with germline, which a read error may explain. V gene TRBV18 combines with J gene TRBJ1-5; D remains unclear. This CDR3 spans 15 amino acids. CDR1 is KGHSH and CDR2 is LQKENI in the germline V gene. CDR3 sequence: CASSPSGTGKQPQHF. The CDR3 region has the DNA TGTGCCAGCTCACCTTCGGGTACCGGCAAGCAGCCCCAGCATTTT.

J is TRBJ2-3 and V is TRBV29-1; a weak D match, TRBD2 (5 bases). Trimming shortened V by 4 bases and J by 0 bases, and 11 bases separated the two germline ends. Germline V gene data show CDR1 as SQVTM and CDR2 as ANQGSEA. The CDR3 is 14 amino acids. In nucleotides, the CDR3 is TGCAGCGTTGTACCGGGAACTAGCACAGATACGCAGTATTTT. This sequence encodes CSVVPGTSTDTQYF.

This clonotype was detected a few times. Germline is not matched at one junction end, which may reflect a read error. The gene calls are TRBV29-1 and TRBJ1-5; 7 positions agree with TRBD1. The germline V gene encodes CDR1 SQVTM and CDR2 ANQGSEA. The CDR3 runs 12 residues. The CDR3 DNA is TGCGGCGTTAAGGGAGGGGGTACAGGGGAGCATTTT. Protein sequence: CGVKGGGTGEHF.

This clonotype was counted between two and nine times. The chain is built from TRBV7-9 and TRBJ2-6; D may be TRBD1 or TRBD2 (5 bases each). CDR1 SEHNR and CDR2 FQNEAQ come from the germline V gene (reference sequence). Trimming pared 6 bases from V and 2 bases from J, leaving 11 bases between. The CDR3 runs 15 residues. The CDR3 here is CASSWDAPGANVLTF. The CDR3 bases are TGTGCCAGCAGTTGGGACGCCCCTGGGGCCAACGTCCTGACTTTC. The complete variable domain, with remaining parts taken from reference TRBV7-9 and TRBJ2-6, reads DTGVSQNPRHKITKRGQNVTFRCDPISEHNRLYWYRQTLGQGPEFLTYFQNEAQLEKSRLLSDRFSAERPKGSFSTLEIQRTEQGDSAMYLCASSWDAPGANVLTFGAGSRLTVL.

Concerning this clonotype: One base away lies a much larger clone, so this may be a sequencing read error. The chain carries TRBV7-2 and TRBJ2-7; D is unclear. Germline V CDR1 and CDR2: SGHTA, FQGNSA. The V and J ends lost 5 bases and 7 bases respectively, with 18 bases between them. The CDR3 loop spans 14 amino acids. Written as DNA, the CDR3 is TGTGCCAGCAGCCCAGTTTGGGGTTATCGTGAGCAGTACTTC. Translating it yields CASSPVWGYREQYF. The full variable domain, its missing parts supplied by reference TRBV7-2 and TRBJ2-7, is GAGVSQSPSNKVTEKGKDVELRCDPISGHTALYWYRQSLGQGLEFLIYFQGNSAPDKSGLPSDRFSAERTGGSVSTLTIQRTQQEDSAVYLCASSPVWGYREQYFGPGTRLTVT.